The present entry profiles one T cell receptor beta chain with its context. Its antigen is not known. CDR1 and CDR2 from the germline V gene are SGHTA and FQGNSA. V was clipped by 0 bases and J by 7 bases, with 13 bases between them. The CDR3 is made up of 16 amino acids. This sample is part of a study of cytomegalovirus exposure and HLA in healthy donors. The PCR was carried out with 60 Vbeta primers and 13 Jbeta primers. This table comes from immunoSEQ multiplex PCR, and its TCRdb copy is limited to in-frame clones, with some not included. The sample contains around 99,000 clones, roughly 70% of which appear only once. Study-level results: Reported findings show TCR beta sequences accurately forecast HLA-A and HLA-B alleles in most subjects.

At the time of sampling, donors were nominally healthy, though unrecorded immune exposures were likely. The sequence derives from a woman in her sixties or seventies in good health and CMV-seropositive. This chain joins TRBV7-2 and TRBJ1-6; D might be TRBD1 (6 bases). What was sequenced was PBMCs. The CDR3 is CASSLAGTWGNSPLHF. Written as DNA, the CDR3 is TGTGCCAGCAGCTTAGCTGGGACATGGGGGAATTCACCCCTCCACTTT.